The subject of this entry is one T cell receptor beta chain. This sample stems from a study of blood T cell repertoires in COVID-19. About the research overall: From T cells, B-cell-depleted T cells, or PBMCs came the material, which was cDNA or gDNA.

CDR3 length: 14 amino acids. Germline V gene sequence: CDR1 MNHEY, CDR2 SMNVEV (reference sequence). V lost 6 bases and J lost 2, with 13 bases in between. Data came from immunoSEQ multiplex PCR; TCRdb stores just in-frame clones and leaves some out. The sample consists of about 190,000 clones, 80% to 95% of them appearing once. J is TRBJ1-1 and V is TRBV27; D perhaps matches TRBD1 (6 bases). The sequenced sample was peripheral blood. The TCR was taken from a man in his fifties or sixties with acute or convalescent COVID-19. CDR3 sequence: CASSRDRPNTEAFF. As DNA, the CDR3 is TGTGCCAGCAGCCGAGACAGGCCAAACACTGAAGCTTTCTTT.